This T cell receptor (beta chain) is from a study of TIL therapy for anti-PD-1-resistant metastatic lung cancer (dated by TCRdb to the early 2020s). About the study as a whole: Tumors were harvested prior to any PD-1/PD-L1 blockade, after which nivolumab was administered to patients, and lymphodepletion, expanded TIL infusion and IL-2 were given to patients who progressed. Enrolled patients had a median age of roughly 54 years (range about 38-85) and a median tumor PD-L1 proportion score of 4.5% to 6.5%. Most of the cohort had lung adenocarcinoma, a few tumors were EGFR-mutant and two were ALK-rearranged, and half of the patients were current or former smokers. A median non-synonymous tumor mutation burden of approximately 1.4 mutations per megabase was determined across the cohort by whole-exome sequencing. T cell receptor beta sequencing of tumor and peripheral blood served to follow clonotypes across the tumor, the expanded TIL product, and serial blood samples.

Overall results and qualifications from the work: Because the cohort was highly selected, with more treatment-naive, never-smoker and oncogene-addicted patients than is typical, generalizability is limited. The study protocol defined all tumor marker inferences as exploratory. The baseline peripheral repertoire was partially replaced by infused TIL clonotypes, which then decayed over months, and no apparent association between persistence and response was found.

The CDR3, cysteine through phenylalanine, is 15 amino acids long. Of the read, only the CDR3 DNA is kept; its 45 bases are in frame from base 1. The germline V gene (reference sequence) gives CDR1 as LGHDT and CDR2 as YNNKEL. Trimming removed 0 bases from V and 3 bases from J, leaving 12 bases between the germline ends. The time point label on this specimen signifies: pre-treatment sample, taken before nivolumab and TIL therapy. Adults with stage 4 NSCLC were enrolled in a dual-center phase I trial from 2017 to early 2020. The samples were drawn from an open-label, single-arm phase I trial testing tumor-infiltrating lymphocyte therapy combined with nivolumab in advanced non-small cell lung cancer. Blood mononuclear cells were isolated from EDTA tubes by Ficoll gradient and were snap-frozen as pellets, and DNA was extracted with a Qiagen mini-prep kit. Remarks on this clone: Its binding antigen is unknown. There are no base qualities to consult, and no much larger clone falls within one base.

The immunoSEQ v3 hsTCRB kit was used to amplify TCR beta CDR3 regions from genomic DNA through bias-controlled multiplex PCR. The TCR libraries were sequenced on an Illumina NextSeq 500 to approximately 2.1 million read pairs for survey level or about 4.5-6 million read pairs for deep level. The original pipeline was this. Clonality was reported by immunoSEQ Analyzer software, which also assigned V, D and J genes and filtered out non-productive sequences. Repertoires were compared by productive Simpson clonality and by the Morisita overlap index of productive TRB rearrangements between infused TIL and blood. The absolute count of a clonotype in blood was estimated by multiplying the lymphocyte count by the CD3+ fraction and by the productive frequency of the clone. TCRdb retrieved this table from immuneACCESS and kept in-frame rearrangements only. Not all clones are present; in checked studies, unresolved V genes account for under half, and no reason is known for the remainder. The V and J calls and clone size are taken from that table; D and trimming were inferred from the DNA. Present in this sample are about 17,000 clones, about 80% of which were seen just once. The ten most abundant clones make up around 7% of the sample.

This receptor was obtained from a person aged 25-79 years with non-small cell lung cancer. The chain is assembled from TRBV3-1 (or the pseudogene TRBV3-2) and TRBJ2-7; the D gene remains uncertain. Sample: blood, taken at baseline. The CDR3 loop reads CASSQDLGAVYEQYF. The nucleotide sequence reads TGTGCCAGCAGCCAAGATCTCGGAGCAGTCTACGAGCAGTACTTC.